A selection of T cell receptor beta chains follows, all from one sample in a study of OX40 agonist ivuxolimab in advanced cancers. Libraries were prepared by immunoSEQ multiplex PCR; TCRdb keeps only in-frame clonotypes and omits some of them. Among 65,000 to 85,000 clones listed, roughly 86% were seen once. The input for sequencing was CD4+ or CD8+ T cells sorted from blood, taken in a trial of the OX40 agonist ivuxolimab. Source of these receptors: an adult with an advanced solid tumor such as melanoma, head and neck, liver or kidney cancer. The CDR3 runs from the conserved cysteine through the conserved F or W. Fields, in order: V gene, CDR3 length, J gene, CDR3 protein.

TRBV6-6	11	TRBJ2-3	CASSSGDTQYF
TRBV5-4	14	TRBJ2-2	CASSFRSNTGELFF
TRBV7-3	16	TRBJ2-1	CASSLGGTSAYNEQFF
TRBV7-2	13	TRBJ1-2	CASSGRGGYGYTF
TRBV6-5	15	TRBJ2-1	CASSPTSGGYNEQFF
TRBV19	14	TRBJ2-2	CASSITRNTGELFF
TRBV7-9	14	TRBJ2-7	CASSPGGSAYEQYF
TRBV6-5	15	TRBJ2-5	CASSYRGAYQETQYF
TRBV6-5	16	TRBJ2-3	CASSYLLAGGINTQYF
TRBV5-1	14	TRBJ1-1	CASRIQGTSTEAFF
TRBV15	15	TRBJ2-1	CATSRDNGPTDEQFF
TRBV5-4	15	TRBJ1-4	CASSLTAATNEKLFF
TRBV7-2	18	TRBJ2-1	CASSLVFGSTSSYNEQFF
TRBV7-2	13	NA	CASSLQVSREQYF
TRBV6-1	14	TRBJ2-5	CASSEKGRQETQYF
TRBV6-6	16	TRBJ2-5	CASSKQGPHRQETQYF